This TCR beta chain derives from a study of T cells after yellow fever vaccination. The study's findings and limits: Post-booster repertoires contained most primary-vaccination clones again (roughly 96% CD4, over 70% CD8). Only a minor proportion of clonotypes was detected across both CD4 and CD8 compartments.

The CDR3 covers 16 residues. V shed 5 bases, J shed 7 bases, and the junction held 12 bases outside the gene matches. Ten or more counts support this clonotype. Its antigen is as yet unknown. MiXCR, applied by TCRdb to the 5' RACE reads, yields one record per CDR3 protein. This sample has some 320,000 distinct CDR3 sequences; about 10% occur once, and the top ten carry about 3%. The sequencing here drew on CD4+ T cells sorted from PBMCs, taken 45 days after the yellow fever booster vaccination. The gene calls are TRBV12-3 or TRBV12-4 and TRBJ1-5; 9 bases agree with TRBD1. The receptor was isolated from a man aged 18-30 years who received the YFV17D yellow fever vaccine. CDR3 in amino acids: CASSRGDRAIFQPQHF. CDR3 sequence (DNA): TGTGCCAGCAGTCGGGGGGACAGGGCCATTTTCCAGCCCCAGCATTTT.